The sequence of this T cell receptor beta chain was determined in a study of response to subunit inactivated influenza vaccine. Findings and limits, study-wide: Authors suggested seasonal influenza vaccinations each recruit few new T cells.

TCRdb reprocessed the RT-PCR reads via MiXCR and lists one record per CDR3 protein. The top ten hold 10% of the sample, which has roughly 760,000 distinct CDR3 sequences, over 20% seen once. The CDR3 is 17 amino acids. CDR1 is SQVTM, CDR2 ANQGSEA, per germline. V lost 0 bases and J lost 0; bases outside the gene matches: 7. With respect to this clonotype: The antigen is not known.

This rearrangement joins TRBV29-1 to TRBJ2-1, with 8 bases aligning to TRBD1. Specimen: PBMCs from blood, collected less than 6 days after vaccination. The TCR comes from a man aged 45-65 years who received an inactivated influenza vaccine. CDR3 in amino acids: CSVEDSITGGSYNEQFF. The DNA for the CDR3 is TGCAGCGTTGAAGATTCGATCACAGGGGGCTCCTACAATGAGCAGTTCTTC.